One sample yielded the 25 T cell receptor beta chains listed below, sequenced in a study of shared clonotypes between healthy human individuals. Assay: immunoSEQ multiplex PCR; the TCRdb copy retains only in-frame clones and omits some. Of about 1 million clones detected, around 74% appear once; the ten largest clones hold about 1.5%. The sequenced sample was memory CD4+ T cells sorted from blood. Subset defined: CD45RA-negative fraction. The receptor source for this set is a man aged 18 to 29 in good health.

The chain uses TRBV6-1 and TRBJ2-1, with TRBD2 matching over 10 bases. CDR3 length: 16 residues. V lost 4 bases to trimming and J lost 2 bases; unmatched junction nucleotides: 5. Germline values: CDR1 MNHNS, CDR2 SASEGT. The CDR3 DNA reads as TGTGCCAGCAGTGTCCGGACTAGCGGAACCTACAATGAGCAGTTCTTC. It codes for CASSVRTSGTYNEQFF.

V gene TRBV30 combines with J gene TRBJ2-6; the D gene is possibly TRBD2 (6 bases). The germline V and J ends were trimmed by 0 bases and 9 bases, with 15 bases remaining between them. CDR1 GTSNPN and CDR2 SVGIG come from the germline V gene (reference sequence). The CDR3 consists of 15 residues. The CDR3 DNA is TGTGCCTGGAGTGTTCGTATGCGGGGAGGCAACGTCCTGACTTTC. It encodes CAWSVRMRGGNVLTF.

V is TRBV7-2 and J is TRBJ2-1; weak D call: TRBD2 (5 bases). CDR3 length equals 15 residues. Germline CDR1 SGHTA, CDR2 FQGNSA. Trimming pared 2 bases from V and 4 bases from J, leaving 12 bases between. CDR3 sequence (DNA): TGTGCCAGCAGCTTATCAAGAGGGATGTACAATGAGCAGTTCTTC. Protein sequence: CASSLSRGMYNEQFF.

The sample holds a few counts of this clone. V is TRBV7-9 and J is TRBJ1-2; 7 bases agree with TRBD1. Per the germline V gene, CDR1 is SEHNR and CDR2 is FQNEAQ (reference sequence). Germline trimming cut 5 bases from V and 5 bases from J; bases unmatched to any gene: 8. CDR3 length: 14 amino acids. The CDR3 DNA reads TGTGCCAGCAGCGCACACCAACAGGGGTATGGCTACACCTTC. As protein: CASSAHQQGYGYTF. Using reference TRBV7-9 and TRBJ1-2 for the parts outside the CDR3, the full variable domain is DTGVSQNPRHKITKRGQNVTFRCDPISEHNRLYWYRQTLGQGPEFLTYFQNEAQLEKSRLLSDRFSAERPKGSFSTLEIQRTEQGDSAMYLCASSAHQQGYGYTFGSGTRLTVV.

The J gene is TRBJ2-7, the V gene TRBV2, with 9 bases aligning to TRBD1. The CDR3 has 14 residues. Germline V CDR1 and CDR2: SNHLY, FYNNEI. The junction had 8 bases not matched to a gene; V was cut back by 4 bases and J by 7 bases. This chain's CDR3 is CASSGRDRVWEQYF. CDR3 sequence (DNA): TGTGCCAGCAGTGGACGGGACAGGGTGTGGGAGCAGTACTTC.

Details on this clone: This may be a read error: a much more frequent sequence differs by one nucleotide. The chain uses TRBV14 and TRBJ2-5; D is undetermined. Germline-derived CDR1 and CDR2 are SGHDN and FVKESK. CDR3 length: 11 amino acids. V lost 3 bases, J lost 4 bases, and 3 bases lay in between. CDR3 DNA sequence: TGTGCCAGCAGCCATCGAGAGACCCAGTACTTC. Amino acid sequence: CASSHRETQYF.

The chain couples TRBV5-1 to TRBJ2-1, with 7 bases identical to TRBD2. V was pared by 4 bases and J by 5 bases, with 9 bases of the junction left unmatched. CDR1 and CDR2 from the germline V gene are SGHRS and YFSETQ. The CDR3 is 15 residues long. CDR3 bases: TGCGCCAGCAGCCGATCCCTAGCGGCCAACAATGAGCAGTTCTTC. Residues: CASSRSLAANNEQFF.

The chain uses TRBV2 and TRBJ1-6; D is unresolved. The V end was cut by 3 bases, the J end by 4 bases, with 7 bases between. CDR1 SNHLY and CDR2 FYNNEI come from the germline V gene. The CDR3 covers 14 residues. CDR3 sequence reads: CASSDGVYNSPLHF. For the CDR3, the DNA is TGTGCCAGCAGTGATGGGGTGTATAATTCACCCCTCCACTTT. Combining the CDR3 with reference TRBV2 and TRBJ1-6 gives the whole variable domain EPEVTQTPSHQVTQMGQEVILRCVPISNHLYFYWYRQILGQKVEFLVSFYNNEISEKSEIFDDQFSVERPDGSNFTLKIRSTKLEDSAMYFCASSDGVYNSPLHFGNGTRLTVT.

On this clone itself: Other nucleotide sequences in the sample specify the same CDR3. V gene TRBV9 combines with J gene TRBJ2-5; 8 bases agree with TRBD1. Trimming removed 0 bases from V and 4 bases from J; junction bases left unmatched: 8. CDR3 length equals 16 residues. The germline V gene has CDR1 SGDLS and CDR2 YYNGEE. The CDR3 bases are TGTGCCAGCAGCGTAGCCGGCGGACAGGGCGGAGAGACCCAGTACTTC. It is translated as CASSVAGGQGGETQYF. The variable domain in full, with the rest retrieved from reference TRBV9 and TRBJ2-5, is DSGVTQTPKHLITATGQRVTLRCSPRSGDLSVYWYQQSLDQGLQFLIQYYNGEERAKGNILERFSAQQFPDLHSELNLSSLELGDSALYFCASSVAGGQGGETQYFGPGTRLLVL.

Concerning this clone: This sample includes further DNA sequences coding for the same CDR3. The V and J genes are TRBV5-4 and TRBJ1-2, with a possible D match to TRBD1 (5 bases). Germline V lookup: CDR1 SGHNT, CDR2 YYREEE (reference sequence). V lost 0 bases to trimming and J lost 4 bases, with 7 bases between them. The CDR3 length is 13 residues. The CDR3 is CASSLVQGYGYTF. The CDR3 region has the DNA TGTGCCAGCAGCTTGGTTCAGGGCTATGGCTACACCTTC.

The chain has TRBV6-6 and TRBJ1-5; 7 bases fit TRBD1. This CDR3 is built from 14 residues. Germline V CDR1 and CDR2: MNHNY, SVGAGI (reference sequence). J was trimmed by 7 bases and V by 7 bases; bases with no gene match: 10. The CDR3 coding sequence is TGTGCCAGCACCGTTACAGGGGCTCGGCAGCCCCAGCATTTT. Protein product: CASTVTGARQPQHF.

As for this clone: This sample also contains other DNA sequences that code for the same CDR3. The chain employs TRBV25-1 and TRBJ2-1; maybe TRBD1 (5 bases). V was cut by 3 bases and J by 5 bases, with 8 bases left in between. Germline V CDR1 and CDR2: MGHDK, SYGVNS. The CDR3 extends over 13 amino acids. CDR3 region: CASSEGPNNEQFF. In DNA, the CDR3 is TGTGCCAGCAGTGAGGGGCCAAACAATGAGCAGTTCTTC.

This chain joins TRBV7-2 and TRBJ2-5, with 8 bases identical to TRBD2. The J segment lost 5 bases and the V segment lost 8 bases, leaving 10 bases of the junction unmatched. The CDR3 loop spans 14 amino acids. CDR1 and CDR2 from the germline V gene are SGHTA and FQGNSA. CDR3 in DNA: TGTGCCAGCGTAGCCCGGGGGGGCTGGGAGACCCAGTACTTC. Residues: CASVARGGWETQYF.

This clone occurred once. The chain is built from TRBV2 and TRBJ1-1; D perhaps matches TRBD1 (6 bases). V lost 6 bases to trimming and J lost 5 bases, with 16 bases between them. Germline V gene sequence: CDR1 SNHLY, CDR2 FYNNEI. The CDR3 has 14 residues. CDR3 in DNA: TGTGCCAGCAGAGTATTGGGGGCCGAAACTGAAGCTTTCTTT. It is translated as CASRVLGAETEAFF. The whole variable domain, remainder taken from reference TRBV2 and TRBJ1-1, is EPEVTQTPSHQVTQMGQEVILRCVPISNHLYFYWYRQILGQKVEFLVSFYNNEISEKSEIFDDQFSVERPDGSNFTLKIRSTKLEDSAMYFCASRVLGAETEAFFGQGTRLTVV.

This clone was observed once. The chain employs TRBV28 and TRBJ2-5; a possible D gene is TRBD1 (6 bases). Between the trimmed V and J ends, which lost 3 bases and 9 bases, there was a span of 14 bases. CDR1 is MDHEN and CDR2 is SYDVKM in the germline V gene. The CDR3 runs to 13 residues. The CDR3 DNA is TGTGCCAGCAGTTTCCAGGGGTCTCGGGCCCAGTACTTC. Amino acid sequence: CASSFQGSRAQYF.

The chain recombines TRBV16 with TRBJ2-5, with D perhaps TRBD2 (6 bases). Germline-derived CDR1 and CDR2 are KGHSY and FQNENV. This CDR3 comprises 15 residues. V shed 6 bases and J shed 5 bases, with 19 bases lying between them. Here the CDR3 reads CASSPRGGSDETQYF. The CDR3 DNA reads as TGTGCCAGCAGTCCACGCGGAGGGTCGGACGAGACCCAGTACTTC.

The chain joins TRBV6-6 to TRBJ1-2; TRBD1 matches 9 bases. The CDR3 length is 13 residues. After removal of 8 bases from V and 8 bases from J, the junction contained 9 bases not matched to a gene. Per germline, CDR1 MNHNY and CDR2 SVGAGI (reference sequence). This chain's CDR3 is CASEPGQGKGYTF. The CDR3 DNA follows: TGTGCCAGCGAACCGGGACAGGGTAAAGGCTACACCTTC.

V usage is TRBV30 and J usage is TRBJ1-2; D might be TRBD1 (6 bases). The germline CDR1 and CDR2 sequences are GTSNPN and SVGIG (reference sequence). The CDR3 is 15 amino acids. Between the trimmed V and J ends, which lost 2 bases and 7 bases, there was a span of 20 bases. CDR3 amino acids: CAWSSSTGAYGGYTF. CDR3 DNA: TGTGCCTGGAGTTCCTCGACAGGTGCTTATGGTGGCTACACCTTC.

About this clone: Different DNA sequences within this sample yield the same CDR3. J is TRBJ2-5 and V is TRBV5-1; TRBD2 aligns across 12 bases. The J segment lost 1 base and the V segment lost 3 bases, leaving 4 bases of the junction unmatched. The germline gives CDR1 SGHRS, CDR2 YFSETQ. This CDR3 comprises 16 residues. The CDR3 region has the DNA TGCGCCAGCAGCTCGGGACTAGCGGGCTTCCAAGAGACCCAGTACTTC. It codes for CASSSGLAGFQETQYF.

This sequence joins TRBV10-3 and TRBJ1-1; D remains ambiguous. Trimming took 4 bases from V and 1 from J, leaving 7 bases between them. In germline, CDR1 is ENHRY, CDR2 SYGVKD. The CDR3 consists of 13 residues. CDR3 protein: CAISGRGNTEAFF. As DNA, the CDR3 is TGTGCCATCAGTGGGCGGGGGAACACTGAAGCTTTCTTT.

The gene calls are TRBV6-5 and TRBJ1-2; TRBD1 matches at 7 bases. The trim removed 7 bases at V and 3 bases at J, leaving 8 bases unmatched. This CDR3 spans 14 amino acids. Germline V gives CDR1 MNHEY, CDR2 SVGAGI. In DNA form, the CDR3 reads TGTGCCAGCACCGAGACAGGGACAGACTATGGCTACACCTTC. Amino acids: CASTETGTDYGYTF.

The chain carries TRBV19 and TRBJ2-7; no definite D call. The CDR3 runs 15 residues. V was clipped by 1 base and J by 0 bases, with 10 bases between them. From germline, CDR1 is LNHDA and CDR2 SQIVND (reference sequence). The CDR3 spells CASSIGHQSSYEQYF. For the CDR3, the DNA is TGTGCCAGTAGTATAGGACATCAAAGCTCCTACGAGCAGTACTTC.

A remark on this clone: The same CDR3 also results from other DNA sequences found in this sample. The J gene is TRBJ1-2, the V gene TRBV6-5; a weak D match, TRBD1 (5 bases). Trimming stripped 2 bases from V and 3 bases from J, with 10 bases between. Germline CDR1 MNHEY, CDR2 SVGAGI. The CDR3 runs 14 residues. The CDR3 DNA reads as TGTGCCAGCAGTTACGGGCGGGGCTACTATGGCTACACCTTC. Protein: CASSYGRGYYGYTF.

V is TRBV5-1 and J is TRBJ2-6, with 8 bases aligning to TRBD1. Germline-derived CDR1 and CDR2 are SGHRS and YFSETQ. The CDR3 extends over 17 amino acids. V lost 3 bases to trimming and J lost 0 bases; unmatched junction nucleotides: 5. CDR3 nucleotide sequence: TGCGCCAGCAGCTCGGGACAGGCTCTCTCTGGGGCCAACGTCCTGACTTTC. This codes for CASSSGQALSGANVLTF.

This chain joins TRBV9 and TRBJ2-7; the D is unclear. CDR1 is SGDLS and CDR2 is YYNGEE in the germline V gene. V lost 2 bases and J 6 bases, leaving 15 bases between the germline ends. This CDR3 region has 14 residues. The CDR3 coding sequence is TGTGCCAGCAGCGTGGGAACCGGTTTTTTCGAGCAGTACTTC. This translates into CASSVGTGFFEQYF.